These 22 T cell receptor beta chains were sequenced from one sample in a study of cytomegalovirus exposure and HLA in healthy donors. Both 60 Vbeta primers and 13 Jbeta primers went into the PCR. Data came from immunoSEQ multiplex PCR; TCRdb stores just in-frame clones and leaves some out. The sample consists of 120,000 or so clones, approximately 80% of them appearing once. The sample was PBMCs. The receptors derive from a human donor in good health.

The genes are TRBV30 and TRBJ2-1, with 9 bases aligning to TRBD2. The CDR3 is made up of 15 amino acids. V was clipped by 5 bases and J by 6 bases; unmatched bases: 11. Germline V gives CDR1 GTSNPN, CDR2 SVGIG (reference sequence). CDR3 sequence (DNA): TGTGCCTGGGGCTGGGGGGCTAGCGGGGCCAATGAGCAGTTCTTC. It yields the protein CAWGWGASGANEQFF.

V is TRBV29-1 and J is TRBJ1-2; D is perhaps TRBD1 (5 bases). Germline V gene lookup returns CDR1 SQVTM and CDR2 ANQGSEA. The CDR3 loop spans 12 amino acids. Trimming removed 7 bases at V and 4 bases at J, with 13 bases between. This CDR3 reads CSAPVQAYGYTF. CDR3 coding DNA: TGCAGCGCCCCGGTACAGGCCTATGGCTACACCTTC.

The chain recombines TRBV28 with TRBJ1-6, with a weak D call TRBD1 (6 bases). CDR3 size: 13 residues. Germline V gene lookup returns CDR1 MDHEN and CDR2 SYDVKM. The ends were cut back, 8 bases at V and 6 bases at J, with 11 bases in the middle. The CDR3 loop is CASHRVGNSPLHF. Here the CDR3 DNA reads TGTGCCAGCCACAGGGTCGGTAATTCACCCCTCCACTTT. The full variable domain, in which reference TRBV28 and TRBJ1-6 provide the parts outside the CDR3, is DVKVTQSSRYLVKRTGEKVFLECVQDMDHENMFWYRQDPGLGLRLIYFSYDVKMKEKGDIPEGYSVSREKKERFSLILESASTNQTSMYLCASHRVGNSPLHFGNGTRLTVT.

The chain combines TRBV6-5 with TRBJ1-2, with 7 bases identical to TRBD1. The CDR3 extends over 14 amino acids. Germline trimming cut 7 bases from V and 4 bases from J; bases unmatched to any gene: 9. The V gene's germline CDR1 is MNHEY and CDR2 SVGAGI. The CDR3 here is CASNPGQDSYGYTF. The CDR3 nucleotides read TGTGCCAGCAACCCTGGACAGGACAGCTATGGCTACACCTTC.

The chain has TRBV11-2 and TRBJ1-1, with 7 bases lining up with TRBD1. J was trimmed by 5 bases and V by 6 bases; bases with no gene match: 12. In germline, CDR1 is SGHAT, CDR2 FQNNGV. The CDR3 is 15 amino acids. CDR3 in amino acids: CASSSQPLQGTEAFF. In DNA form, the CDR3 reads TGTGCCAGCAGTTCCCAACCCTTACAGGGGACTGAAGCTTTCTTT.

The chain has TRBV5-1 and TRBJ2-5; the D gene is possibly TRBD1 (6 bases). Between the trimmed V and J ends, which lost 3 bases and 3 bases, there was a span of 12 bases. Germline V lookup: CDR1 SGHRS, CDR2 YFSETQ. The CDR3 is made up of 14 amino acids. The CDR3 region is CASSSSGTKETQYF. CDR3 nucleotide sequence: TGCGCCAGCAGCTCGTCCGGGACAAAAGAGACCCAGTACTTC.

CDR3 in DNA: TGTGCCTGGAGTTCTCGAGGTGATGGCTACACCTTC. Encoded protein: CAWSSRGDGYTF. The rearrangement joins TRBV30 to TRBJ1-2; D remains ambiguous. The CDR3 is made up of 12 amino acids. Trimming removed 2 bases at V and 6 bases at J, with 10 bases between. Germline CDR1 is GTSNPN and CDR2 is SVGIG (reference sequence).

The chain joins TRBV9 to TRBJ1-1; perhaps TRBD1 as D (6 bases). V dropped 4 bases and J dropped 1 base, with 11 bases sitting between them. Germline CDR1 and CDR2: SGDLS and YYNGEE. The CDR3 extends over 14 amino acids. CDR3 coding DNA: TGTGCCAGCAGCCCACAGGGAAGGAACACTGAAGCTTTCTTT. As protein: CASSPQGRNTEAFF. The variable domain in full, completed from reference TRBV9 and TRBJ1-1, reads DSGVTQTPKHLITATGQRVTLRCSPRSGDLSVYWYQQSLDQGLQFLIQYYNGEERAKGNILERFSAQQFPDLHSELNLSSLELGDSALYFCASSPQGRNTEAFFGQGTRLTVV.

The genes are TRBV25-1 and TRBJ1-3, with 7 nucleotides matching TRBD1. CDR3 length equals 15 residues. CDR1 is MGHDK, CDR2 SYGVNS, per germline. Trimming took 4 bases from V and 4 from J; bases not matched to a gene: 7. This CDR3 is CASSAPGQLGNTIYF. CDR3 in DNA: TGTGCCAGCAGTGCTCCGGGACAGCTAGGAAACACCATATATTTT.

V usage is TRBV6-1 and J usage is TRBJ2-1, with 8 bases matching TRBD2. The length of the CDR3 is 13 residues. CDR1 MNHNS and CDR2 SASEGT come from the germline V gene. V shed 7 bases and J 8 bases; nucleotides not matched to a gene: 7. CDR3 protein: CASIKREIHEQFF. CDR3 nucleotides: TGTGCCAGCATCAAGCGGGAGATCCATGAGCAGTTCTTC.

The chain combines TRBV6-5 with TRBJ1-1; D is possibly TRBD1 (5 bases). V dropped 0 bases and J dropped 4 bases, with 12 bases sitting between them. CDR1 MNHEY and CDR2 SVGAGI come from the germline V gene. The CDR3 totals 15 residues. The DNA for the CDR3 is TGTGCCAGCAGTTACTCCGGGGGGGGGACCACTGAAGCTTTCTTT. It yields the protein CASSYSGGGTTEAFF.

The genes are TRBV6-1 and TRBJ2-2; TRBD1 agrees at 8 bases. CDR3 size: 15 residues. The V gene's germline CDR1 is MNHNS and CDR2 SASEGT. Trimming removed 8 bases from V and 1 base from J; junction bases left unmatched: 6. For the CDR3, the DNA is TGTGCCAGCCTACCCGGGACAGGGAACACCGGGGAGCTGTTTTTT. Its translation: CASLPGTGNTGELFF.

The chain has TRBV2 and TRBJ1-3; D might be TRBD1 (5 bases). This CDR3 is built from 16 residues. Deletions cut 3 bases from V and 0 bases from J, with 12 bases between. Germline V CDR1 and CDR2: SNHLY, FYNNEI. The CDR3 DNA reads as TGTGCCAGCAGTGACTCTCGGGGGTCCTCTGGAAACACCATATATTTT. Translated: CASSDSRGSSGNTIYF.

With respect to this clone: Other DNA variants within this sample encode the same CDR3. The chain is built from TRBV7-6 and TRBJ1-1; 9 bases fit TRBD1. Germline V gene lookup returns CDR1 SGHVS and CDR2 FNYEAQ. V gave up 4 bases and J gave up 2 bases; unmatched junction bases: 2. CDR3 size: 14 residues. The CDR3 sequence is CASSWGQGNTEAFF. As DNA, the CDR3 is TGTGCCAGCAGCTGGGGACAGGGAAACACTGAAGCTTTCTTT.

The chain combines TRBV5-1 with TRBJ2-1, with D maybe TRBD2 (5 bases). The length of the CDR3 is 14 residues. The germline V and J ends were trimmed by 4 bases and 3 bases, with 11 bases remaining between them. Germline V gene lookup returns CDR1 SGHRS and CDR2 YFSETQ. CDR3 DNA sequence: TGCGCCAGCAGCGTGGGTGACTACTACAATGAGCAGTTCTTC. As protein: CASSVGDYYNEQFF.

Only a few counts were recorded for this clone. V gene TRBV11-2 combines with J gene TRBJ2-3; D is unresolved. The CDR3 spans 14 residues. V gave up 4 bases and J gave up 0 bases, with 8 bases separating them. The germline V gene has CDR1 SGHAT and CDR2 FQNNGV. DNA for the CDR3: TGTGCCAGCAGCTCCCTTGGCAGCACAGATACGCAGTATTTT. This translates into CASSSLGSTDTQYF.

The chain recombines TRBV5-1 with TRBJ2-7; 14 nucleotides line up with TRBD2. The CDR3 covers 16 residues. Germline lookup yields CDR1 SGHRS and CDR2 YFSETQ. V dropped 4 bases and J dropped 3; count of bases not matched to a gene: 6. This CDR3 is CASSEDGTSGSYEQYF. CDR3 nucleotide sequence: TGCGCCAGCAGCGAAGACGGGACTAGCGGGAGCTACGAGCAGTACTTC.

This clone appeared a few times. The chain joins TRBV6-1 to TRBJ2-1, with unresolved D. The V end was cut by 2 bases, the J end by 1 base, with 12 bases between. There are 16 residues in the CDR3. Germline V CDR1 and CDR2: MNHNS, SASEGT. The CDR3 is CASSESAAASYNEQFF. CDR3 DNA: TGTGCCAGCAGTGAATCGGCGGCTGCTTCCTACAATGAGCAGTTCTTC.

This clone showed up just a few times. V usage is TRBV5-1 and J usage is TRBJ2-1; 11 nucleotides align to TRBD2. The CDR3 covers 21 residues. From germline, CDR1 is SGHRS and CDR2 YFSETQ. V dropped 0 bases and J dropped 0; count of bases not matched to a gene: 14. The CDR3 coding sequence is TGCGCCAGCAGCTTGGCCGCTGCTAGCGGGAGGCGCAAGAGCTCCTACAATGAGCAGTTCTTC. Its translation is CASSLAAASGRRKSSYNEQFF.

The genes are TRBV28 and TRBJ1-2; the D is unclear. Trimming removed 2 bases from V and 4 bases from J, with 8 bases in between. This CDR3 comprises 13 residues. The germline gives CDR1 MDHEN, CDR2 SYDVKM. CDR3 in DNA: TGTGCCAGCAGTTTAGGAGAAGTCTATGGCTACACCTTC. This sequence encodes CASSLGEVYGYTF.

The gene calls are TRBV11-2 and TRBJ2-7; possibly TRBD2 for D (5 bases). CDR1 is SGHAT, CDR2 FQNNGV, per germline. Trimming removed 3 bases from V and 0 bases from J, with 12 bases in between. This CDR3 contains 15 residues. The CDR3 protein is CASSFGRAVSYEQYF. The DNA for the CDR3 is TGTGCCAGCAGCTTCGGGCGGGCCGTCTCCTACGAGCAGTACTTC.

This CDR3 is CASSEARGRRTDTQYF. The CDR3 nucleotides read TGTGCCAGCAGTGAAGCGCGGGGCAGGAGGACAGATACGCAGTATTTT. This chain connects TRBV6-1 to TRBJ2-3, with D maybe TRBD2 (6 bases). Trimming took 0 bases from V and 3 from J, leaving 13 bases between them. The CDR3 extends over 16 amino acids. Germline values: CDR1 MNHNS, CDR2 SASEGT.